A single sample gave rise to the 11 T cell receptor beta chains below, sequenced in a study of vaccination and CD4 T cells after COVID-19. The study sequenced cultured CD4+ T cell DNA using the Oncomine TCR Beta short-read assay. TCRdb processed the PCR reads anew with MiXCR; each CDR3 protein has one entry. The sample carries around 13,000 distinct CDR3 sequences, more than 70% recorded once. Documented treatment: approximately 9-day PBMC culture with coronavirus spike peptide pools or control peptides (ViraFEST assay). Which antigens these TCRs recognize remains unknown. The sample consisted of CD4+ T cells from blood, cultured in vitro. These receptors came from a human donor who had recovered from COVID-19.

The V and J genes are TRBV7-7 and TRBJ2-1; D is unclear. This CDR3 comprises 15 residues. Trimming stripped 1 base from V and 3 bases from J, with 10 bases between. CDR1 and CDR2 from the germline V gene are SSHAT and FNYEAQ (reference sequence). The DNA for the CDR3 is TGTGCCAGCAGCTTAGAGAGCGCAGGCTACAATGAGCAGTTCTTC. Its protein product is CASSLESAGYNEQFF.

This clonotype has more than one count but fewer than ten. The chain uses TRBV7-9 and TRBJ1-6; D is undetermined. V lost 3 bases, J lost 9 bases, and 3 bases lay in between. The CDR3 runs 11 residues. Looked up from germline, CDR1 is SEHNR and CDR2 is FQNEAQ (reference sequence). CDR3: CASSFGSPLHF. CDR3 in DNA: TGTGCCAGCAGCTTTGGTTCACCCCTCCACTTT. The entire variable domain, with the rest obtained from reference TRBV7-9 and TRBJ1-6, is as follows: DTGVSQNPRHKITKRGQNVTFRCDPISEHNRLYWYRQTLGQGPEFLTYFQNEAQLEKSRLLSDRFSAERPKGSFSTLEIQRTEQGDSAMYLCASSFGSPLHFGNGTRLTVT.

V usage is TRBV5-6 and J usage is TRBJ2-7; no clear D gene. The germline V gene encodes CDR1 SGHDT and CDR2 YYEEEE. The CDR3 is made up of 13 amino acids. V lost 5 bases and J lost 2, with 11 bases in between. In DNA form, the CDR3 reads TGTGCCAGCAGATATACAGATACCTACGAGCAGTACTTC. Translating gives CASRYTDTYEQYF.

The V gene is TRBV4-3, the J gene TRBJ1-2; D is ambiguous. Germline values: CDR1 LGHNA, CDR2 YSLEER. Trimming took off 4 bases at V and 0 bases at J, with 12 bases between the two ends. This CDR3 contains 15 residues. CDR3 region: CASSPLQAANYGYTF. The CDR3 region has the DNA TGCGCCAGCAGCCCGCTGCAGGCGGCTAACTATGGCTACACCTTC.

Regarding this clonotype: One junction end does not reproduce the germline sequence, and a read error may be involved. V usage is TRBV20-1 and J usage is TRBJ2-4; TRBD2 might be the D (5 bases). The CDR3 runs to 14 residues. Germline assignment: CDR1 DFQATT and CDR2 SNEGSKA (reference sequence). The CDR3 is CSAADSLAQNIQYF. CDR3 DNA: TGCAGTGCCGCCGACTCTCTAGCCCAAAACATTCAGTACTTC.

V gene TRBV7-8 combines with J gene TRBJ1-2; 7 bases are a match to TRBD1. Germline V gene data show CDR1 as SGHVS and CDR2 as FQNEAQ. The CDR3 is 13 residues long. The V gene end was trimmed by 5 bases and the J gene end by 4 bases; junction bases not matched to a gene: 4. This chain's CDR3 is CASSDRVGYGYTF. CDR3 bases: TGTGCCAGCAGCGACAGGGTTGGCTATGGCTACACCTTC.

The J gene is TRBJ1-1, the V gene TRBV19; D possibly corresponds to TRBD1 (5 bases). Trimming shortened V by 2 bases and J by 4 bases, and 8 bases separated the two germline ends. This CDR3 comprises 13 residues. Germline V gene data show CDR1 as LNHDA and CDR2 as SQIVND (reference sequence). The CDR3 spells CASSIRGGTEAFF. CDR3 nucleotide sequence: TGTGCCAGTAGTATACGGGGCGGCACTGAAGCTTTCTTT.

The gene calls are TRBV12-3 or TRBV12-4 and TRBJ2-7, with 8 bases fitting TRBD2. J was trimmed by 4 bases and V by 7 bases; bases with no gene match: 6. CDR3 size: 13 residues. The CDR3 region is CASMPSGQYEQYF. DNA for the CDR3: TGTGCCAGCATGCCTAGCGGGCAATACGAGCAGTACTTC.

This clonotype occurred a few times. The chain uses TRBV24-1 and TRBJ1-1; D ambiguous. The CDR3 is 15 amino acids. Deletions cut 2 bases from V and 4 bases from J, with 13 bases between. The V gene's germline CDR1 is KGHDR and CDR2 SFDVKD. DNA of the CDR3: TGTGCCACCAGTGATTCGCAGGCAGGTCGCACTGAAGCTTTCTTT. Protein product: CATSDSQAGRTEAFF.

The chain links TRBV20-1 to TRBJ2-7; TRBD1 matches at 7 bases. With 3 bases clipped from V and 6 bases from J, the junction kept 8 bases outside the gene matches. The CDR3 sequence is 13 residues long. The V gene's germline CDR1 is DFQATT and CDR2 SNEGSKA (reference sequence). The CDR3 loop reads CSASGTAWSEQYF. DNA of the CDR3: TGCAGTGCTAGCGGGACAGCCTGGTCCGAGCAGTACTTC.

The V gene is TRBV6-1, the J gene TRBJ1-1; 7 positions match TRBD1. The CDR3 sequence is 15 residues long. CDR1 is MNHNS, CDR2 SASEGT, per germline. Trimming removed 6 bases from V and 1 base from J; junction bases left unmatched: 8. The chain's CDR3 is CASRAGQGGNTEAFF. In DNA form, the CDR3 reads TGTGCCAGCAGAGCAGGTCAGGGGGGGAACACTGAAGCTTTCTTT.